The sequence of this TCR beta chain was determined in a study of PD-L1 blockade in urothelial cancer. Across the whole study: Patients arrived having already received 0 to 3 prior chemotherapy regimens. Across blood samples, T cells had a median count of 141,255. After treatment start, blood was analyzed at 3 weeks (second dose) and at 6 weeks.

Germline CDR1 is LNHNV and CDR2 is YYDKDF (reference sequence). Losses at the gene ends were 2 bases for V and 3 bases for J; bases not matched to a gene: 10. The CDR3 has 18 amino acids. Time point described: peripheral blood 6 weeks after treatment start. Only in-frame clones appear in the TCRdb table, and some are missing; sequencing was by immunoSEQ multiplex PCR. Among 66,000 or so clones, about nine tenths were seen once, and the ten largest hold about 11%. The receptor's source is a man in his fifties or sixties with urothelial cancer. Sequenced material: PBMCs, taken around atezolizumab (anti-PD-L1) treatment. V is TRBV15 and J is TRBJ1-4; 9 bases fit TRBD1. The CDR3 nucleotides read TGTGCCACCAGCAGATTTAGCCCGGGACAGGGATCTAATGAAAAACTGTTTTTT. Translated: CATSRFSPGQGSNEKLFF.